The clone carrying this TCR beta chain has a single count. Original processing notes: Quantification of nucleated cells was approximated via reference gene primer amplification. Some clones are missing from TCRdb's copy, which holds only in-frame ones; the method was immunoSEQ multiplex PCR. That table supplies the V and J calls and clone size; D and trimming were determined from the DNA. The table records roughly 200,000 clones, about 80% of them present only once. This entry is derived from a study of blood T cell repertoires in COVID-19. Study at large: Spain, Italy and the United States supplied samples that represented acute and convalescent COVID-19.

The V gene's germline CDR1 is SNHLY and CDR2 FYNNEI. Trimming shortened V by 6 bases and J by 3 bases, and 15 bases separated the two germline ends. CDR3 length: 15 amino acids. Input material: peripheral blood. This sequence was found in an elderly woman with COVID-19, enrolled during active disease. The rearrangement links TRBV2 to TRBJ1-5; D is undetermined. This chain's CDR3 is CASRPRGLYNQPQHF. The CDR3 bases are TGTGCCAGCAGGCCCAGAGGACTCTACAATCAGCCCCAGCATTTT.